The source of this T cell receptor beta chain is a study of blood T cell repertoires in COVID-19. Study background: PBMCs, B-cell-depleted T cells, or T cells provided the cDNA or gDNA that made up the material.

Clones were sequenced by immunoSEQ multiplex PCR, and TCRdb holds only the in-frame ones, with some missing. There are about 130,000 clones in the sample; roughly 80% occur only once, and just under 5% lies in the top ten. CDR1 and CDR2 (germline): SGHTA, FQGNSA. The CDR3 is 15 amino acids. Trimming pared 0 bases from V and 2 bases from J, leaving 10 bases between. Seattle's enrolled individuals joined amid active infection and were then monitored longitudinally. Only a few counts were recorded for this clone. The receptor was derived from a woman aged 70 to 79 with COVID-19, enrolled during active disease. The chain carries TRBV7-2 and TRBJ1-2; D is unresolved. Sequencing was performed on peripheral blood. The DNA for the CDR3 is TGTGCCAGCAGCTTAGCGCTACGTCCCAACTATGGCTACACCTTC. Translating it yields CASSLALRPNYGYTF. Combining the CDR3 with reference TRBV7-2 and TRBJ1-2 gives the whole variable domain GAGVSQSPSNKVTEKGKDVELRCDPISGHTALYWYRQSLGQGLEFLIYFQGNSAPDKSGLPSDRFSAERTGGSVSTLTIQRTQQEDSAVYLCASSLALRPNYGYTFGSGTRLTVV.